The rows below give T cell receptor beta chains drawn from one sample of a study of blood T cell repertoires in COVID-19. Only in-frame clones appear in the TCRdb table, and some are missing; sequencing was by immunoSEQ multiplex PCR. The repertoire holds about 140,000 clones, with almost 85% as singletons. Specimen: PBMCs or T cells enriched from blood (not recorded which). These receptors came from a middle-aged man with acute COVID-19. CDR3s include the opening cysteine and the closing phenylalanine or tryptophan. The order of the fields is CDR3 DNA, CDR3 protein, CDR3 length, V gene, J gene, clone size, D gene. A D gene is named only where the DNA matches it firmly. Clone size is given for some rows only: seen once, a few or many times, or a class if the clone is expanded.

cdr3_nt: TGCGCCAGCAGCTTCGAGACAGGGACCAGGAAGACCCAGTACTTC
cdr3_aa: CASSFETGTRKTQYF
cdr3_length: 15
v_call: TRBV5-1
j_call: TRBJ2-5
clone_size: NA
d_call: TRBD1

cdr3_nt: TGTGCCAGTAGTGGCCCCGGGGGGCAAAACATAGGGAACTATGGCTACACCTTC
cdr3_aa: CASSGPGGQNIGNYGYTF
cdr3_length: 18
v_call: TRBV19
j_call: TRBJ1-2
clone_size: NA
d_call: NA

cdr3_nt: TGCGCCAGCAGCTTAGGGGGCTCGGGCAATCAGCCCCAGCATTTT
cdr3_aa: CASSLGGSGNQPQHF
cdr3_length: 15
v_call: TRBV5-1
j_call: TRBJ1-5
clone_size: NA
d_call: TRBD1

cdr3_nt: TGTGCCAGCACCATCGTAACAGTGAACACTGAAGCTTTCTTT
cdr3_aa: CASTIVTVNTEAFF
cdr3_length: 14
v_call: TRBV5-6
j_call: TRBJ1-1
clone_size: NA
d_call: NA

cdr3_nt: TGTGCCATCAGCCCTGACAGGGGAACCACTGAAGCTTTCTTT
cdr3_aa: CAISPDRGTTEAFF
cdr3_length: 14
v_call: TRBV10-3
j_call: TRBJ1-1
clone_size: NA
d_call: TRBD1

cdr3_nt: TGTGCCACCAGCGGAACAGGGGGAGTGGATGAAAAACTGTTTTTT
cdr3_aa: CATSGTGGVDEKLFF
cdr3_length: 15
v_call: TRBV15
j_call: TRBJ1-4
clone_size: NA
d_call: TRBD1

cdr3_nt: TGTGCCAGCAGCTTAGTGGGGCAGGGGGCGCGAGTGGAAGCTTTCTTT
cdr3_aa: CASSLVGQGARVEAFF
cdr3_length: 16
v_call: TRBV7-9
j_call: TRBJ1-1
clone_size: once
d_call: TRBD1

cdr3_nt: TGTGCCAGCAGTGACCCCGGGGATGAGCAGTTCTTC
cdr3_aa: CASSDPGDEQFF
cdr3_length: 12
v_call: TRBV6-1
j_call: TRBJ2-1
clone_size: NA
d_call: NA

cdr3_nt: TGTGCCAGCAGCGTAGATGGAGTTGATGAAAAACTGTTTTTT
cdr3_aa: CASSVDGVDEKLFF
cdr3_length: 14
v_call: TRBV9
j_call: TRBJ1-4
clone_size: NA
d_call: NA

cdr3_nt: TGCGCCAGCTGCCCTCAGGGGTTAAGTGAAAAACTGTTTTTT
cdr3_aa: CASCPQGLSEKLFF
cdr3_length: 14
v_call: TRBV5-1
j_call: TRBJ1-4
clone_size: once
d_call: NA

cdr3_nt: TGTGCCAGCTCACCACAGGGACAGGGCTACGAGCAGTACTTC
cdr3_aa: CASSPQGQGYEQYF
cdr3_length: 14
v_call: TRBV18
j_call: TRBJ2-7
clone_size: NA
d_call: TRBD1

cdr3_nt: TGTGCCAGCAGCCTACAGGAAACTGAAGCTTTCTTT
cdr3_aa: CASSLQETEAFF
cdr3_length: 12
v_call: TRBV6-6
j_call: TRBJ1-1
clone_size: few
d_call: NA

cdr3_nt: TGTGCCATCAGTGAGGGACAGGGCGGCAGGCGGCATAGCAATCAGCCCCAGCATTTT
cdr3_aa: CAISEGQGGRRHSNQPQHF
cdr3_length: 19
v_call: TRBV10-3
j_call: TRBJ1-5
clone_size: NA
d_call: TRBD1

cdr3_nt: TGTGCCAGCAGCTTAGAATCAGATCATATCTATGGCTACACCTTC
cdr3_aa: CASSLESDHIYGYTF
cdr3_length: 15
v_call: TRBV7-9
j_call: TRBJ1-2
clone_size: NA
d_call: NA

cdr3_nt: TGTGCCAGCAGGGCCCGGGAGGGAGAGACCCAGTACTTC
cdr3_aa: CASRAREGETQYF
cdr3_length: 13
v_call: TRBV5-4
j_call: TRBJ2-5
clone_size: NA
d_call: TRBD2

cdr3_nt: TGTGCCAGCAGCATCGGACAACTCAATCAGCCCCAGCATTTT
cdr3_aa: CASSIGQLNQPQHF
cdr3_length: 14
v_call: TRBV27
j_call: TRBJ1-5
clone_size: NA
d_call: NA

cdr3_nt: TGCGCCAGCAGCCTCCTGACAGGGACAGAGACCCAGTACTTC
cdr3_aa: CASSLLTGTETQYF
cdr3_length: 14
v_call: TRBV5-1
j_call: TRBJ2-5
clone_size: NA
d_call: TRBD1

cdr3_nt: TGTGCCAGTCATAGGGGGCCGGCAGGGGGTAAGACCCAGTACTTC
cdr3_aa: CASHRGPAGGKTQYF
cdr3_length: 15
v_call: TRBV6-5
j_call: TRBJ2-5
clone_size: NA
d_call: TRBD1

cdr3_nt: TGCGCCAGCAGCTTCCTTGGCCGGGGAGAGACCCAGTACTTC
cdr3_aa: CASSFLGRGETQYF
cdr3_length: 14
v_call: TRBV5-1
j_call: TRBJ2-5
clone_size: NA
d_call: NA

cdr3_nt: TGTGCCAGTAGTACCTTTGCGGGAGGCTACAATGAGCAGTTCTTC
cdr3_aa: CASSTFAGGYNEQFF
cdr3_length: 15
v_call: TRBV19
j_call: TRBJ2-1
clone_size: NA
d_call: TRBD2

cdr3_nt: TGCGCCAGCAGCTTGAGTCAGGGGGATGAAAAACTGTTTTTT
cdr3_aa: CASSLSQGDEKLFF
cdr3_length: 14
v_call: TRBV5-1
j_call: TRBJ1-4
clone_size: NA
d_call: TRBD1

cdr3_nt: TGTGCCAGCAGCCCGGCCGGGACTGTCTTTCACCCCCAGCATTTT
cdr3_aa: CASSPAGTVFHPQHF
cdr3_length: 15
v_call: TRBV7-8
j_call: TRBJ1-5
clone_size: NA
d_call: NA

cdr3_nt: TGTGCCAGCAGCTTCGGGACAGGGGGCGCAGCTTTCTTT
cdr3_aa: CASSFGTGGAAFF
cdr3_length: 13
v_call: TRBV11-3
j_call: TRBJ1-1
clone_size: NA
d_call: TRBD1

cdr3_nt: TGTGCCAGCAGCTTAGGGAAAGGAGGCTACGAGCAGTACTTC
cdr3_aa: CASSLGKGGYEQYF
cdr3_length: 14
v_call: TRBV7-2
j_call: TRBJ2-7
clone_size: NA
d_call: NA

cdr3_nt: TGTGCCAGCAGCTCCGCGGGGCAAGGGGATAGGTACTTC
cdr3_aa: CASSSAGQGDRYF
cdr3_length: 13
v_call: TRBV7-9
j_call: TRBJ2-7
clone_size: NA
d_call: NA

cdr3_nt: TGTGCCAGCAGTCGGACAGGCTACTATGGCTACACCTTC
cdr3_aa: CASSRTGYYGYTF
cdr3_length: 13
v_call: TRBV28
j_call: TRBJ1-2
clone_size: NA
d_call: TRBD1

cdr3_nt: TGCGCCAGCAGCCAGAGCACCGGGACAACCGATTCCGGCAGGTATGGCTACACCTTC
cdr3_aa: CASSQSTGTTDSGRYGYTF
cdr3_length: 19
v_call: TRBV4-1
j_call: TRBJ1-2
clone_size: few
d_call: NA

cdr3_nt: TGTGCCAGCAGCTCCGACACTTTTCGCAATCAGCCCCAGCATTTT
cdr3_aa: CASSSDTFRNQPQHF
cdr3_length: 15
v_call: TRBV7-2
j_call: TRBJ1-5
clone_size: NA
d_call: NA

cdr3_nt: TGTGCCAGCCAGAACATGTTATCGAATGAGCAGTTCTTC
cdr3_aa: CASQNMLSNEQFF
cdr3_length: 13
v_call: TRBV2
j_call: TRBJ2-1
clone_size: NA
d_call: NA

cdr3_nt: TGTGCCAGCAGTCCCCATCAGGGCAGTTACGACGAGCAGTACTTC
cdr3_aa: CASSPHQGSYDEQYF
cdr3_length: 15
v_call: TRBV6-2/TRBV6-3
j_call: TRBJ2-7
clone_size: once
d_call: NA

cdr3_nt: TGTGCCAGCAGTTGGCAGGGAGGTAGCGCCTACGAGCAGTACTTC
cdr3_aa: CASSWQGGSAYEQYF
cdr3_length: 15
v_call: TRBV27
j_call: TRBJ2-7
clone_size: NA
d_call: NA

cdr3_nt: TGTGCCAGCAGCTTACTAGCGAACGAAGGAACTGAGCAGTTCTTC
cdr3_aa: CASSLLANEGTEQFF
cdr3_length: 15
v_call: TRBV7-8
j_call: TRBJ2-1
clone_size: NA
d_call: NA

cdr3_nt: TGCAGCACTCTTCCGGCGGGATGGAACACTGAAGCTTTCTTT
cdr3_aa: CSTLPAGWNTEAFF
cdr3_length: 14
v_call: TRBV29-1
j_call: TRBJ1-1
clone_size: NA
d_call: NA

cdr3_nt: TGTGCCAGCAGTGAAAGGGAGAGCCAGTACGAGCAGTACTTC
cdr3_aa: CASSERESQYEQYF
cdr3_length: 14
v_call: TRBV6-1
j_call: TRBJ2-7
clone_size: NA
d_call: NA

cdr3_nt: TGCGCCAGCAGCCAAGTCAGAACTAGCAATCAGCCCCAGCATTTT
cdr3_aa: CASSQVRTSNQPQHF
cdr3_length: 15
v_call: TRBV4-3
j_call: TRBJ1-5
clone_size: NA
d_call: NA

cdr3_nt: TGTGCCAGCCTAAACGGGCCGCACAGGGCTGAAGCTTTCTTT
cdr3_aa: CASLNGPHRAEAFF
cdr3_length: 14
v_call: TRBV28
j_call: TRBJ1-1
clone_size: NA
d_call: NA

cdr3_nt: TGTGCCAGCAGCTTAGGGAGCGGGCAGGCCTACGAGCAGTACTTC
cdr3_aa: CASSLGSGQAYEQYF
cdr3_length: 15
v_call: TRBV7-2
j_call: TRBJ2-7
clone_size: NA
d_call: NA